This TCR beta chain is from a study of coeliac disease. The repertoire was sequenced with immunoSEQ multiplex PCR; TCRdb's copy has only in-frame clones and lacks some. The table records a few thousand clones, roughly 65% of them present only once. V was shortened by 7 bases and J by 7 bases, with 16 bases between the two germline ends. The CDR3 sequence is 13 residues long. Germline V lookup: CDR1 MNHNS, CDR2 SASEGT. Findings of the study overall: Of coeliac lamina propria samples, about 45% of the 18 held published gliadin-specific TRB sequences, versus 1 of 6 controls.

As for this clone: As yet, its antigen is unknown.

Material for sequencing was lymphocytes from the gut lamina propria. V gene TRBV6-1 combines with J gene TRBJ1-1; D perhaps matches TRBD1 (5 bases). The sequence was obtained from a woman in her fifties or sixties without celiac disease. DNA for the CDR3: TGTGCCAGCATTGTGGGGGGGGTCCATGAAGCTTTCTTT. It codes for CASIVGGVHEAFF.